This T cell receptor (beta chain) was profiled in a study of cytomegalovirus exposure and HLA in healthy donors. Assay: immunoSEQ multiplex PCR; the TCRdb copy retains only in-frame clones and omits some. The data hold over 200,000 clones, with roughly 88% observed a single time. Trimming removed 5 bases at V and 0 bases at J, with 11 bases between. This CDR3 comprises 15 residues. Germline CDR1 SGHVS, CDR2 FQNEAQ. The chain employs TRBV7-8 and TRBJ1-5; possibly TRBD1 for D (5 bases). Sequences were obtained from PBMCs. The TCR comes from a young woman in good health and CMV-seropositive. The CDR3 nucleotides are TGTGCCAGCAGCAGGACACTTTATAGCAATCAGCCCCAGCATTTT. It is translated as CASSRTLYSNQPQHF.